A single sample gave rise to the 8 T cell receptor beta chains below, sequenced in a study of T cells after yellow fever vaccination (dated by TCRdb to the late 2010s). According to the study, the label for this sample's treatment or condition signals: live attenuated yellow fever vaccine strain. The library was generated by 5' RACE. The listed sequencing device is Illumina HiSeq 2500. The raw public reads went through TCRdb reprocessing: fastp at Q25, MiXCR clone calling, in-frame beta chains kept. Rows are unified per CDR3 protein, each entry keeping the most common DNA and genes. The sample has some 560,000 distinct CDR3 sequences on record, over 15% of them singletons. In total, the top ten clones hold approximately 14% of the sample. The sequencing here drew on PBMCs, taken 15 days after the yellow fever booster vaccination. These receptors originate from a man aged 25-45 years who received the YFV17D yellow fever vaccine.

This chain joins TRBV18 and TRBJ1-1; D call uncertain. CDR1 and CDR2 (germline): KGHSH, LQKENI. This CDR3 comprises 14 residues. V was clipped by 1 base and J by 1 base, with 7 bases between them. This chain's CDR3 is CASSPHAENTEAFF. DNA for the CDR3: TGTGCCAGCTCACCACACGCAGAGAACACTGAAGCTTTCTTT.

This rearrangement joins TRBV20-1 to TRBJ2-1; TRBD2 matches at 8 bases. Germline lookup yields CDR1 DFQATT and CDR2 SNEGSKA (reference sequence). V was pared by 3 bases and J by 0 bases, with 1 base of the junction left unmatched. This CDR3 comprises 14 residues. DNA for the CDR3: TGCAGTGCTAGGCGGGAGGACTCCTACAATGAGCAGTTCTTC. Protein product: CSARREDSYNEQFF.

The rearrangement joins TRBV6-5 to TRBJ2-3; TRBD2 matches at 7 bases. Germline CDR1 is MNHEY and CDR2 is SVGAGI. After removal of 4 bases from V and 12 bases from J, the junction contained 10 bases not matched to a gene. This CDR3 is 13 amino acids long. The DNA of the CDR3 is TGTGCCAGCAGTTCCCCAGCGGGACGTTTCCAGTATTTT. Residues: CASSSPAGRFQYF.

The V and J genes are TRBV30 and TRBJ2-7, with D hard to call. The CDR3 runs to 12 residues. Trimming pared 0 bases from V and 5 bases from J, leaving 8 bases between. The V gene's germline CDR1 is GTSNPN and CDR2 SVGIG (reference sequence). The CDR3 protein is CAWSVGSHEQYF. The CDR3 DNA reads as TGTGCCTGGAGTGTCGGTAGCCACGAGCAGTACTTC.

The chain combines TRBV11-1 with TRBJ2-1; TRBD2 matches at 11 bases. Trimming took 5 bases from V and 5 from J; bases not matched to a gene: 5. The CDR3 length is 15 residues. Looked up from germline, CDR1 is SGHAT and CDR2 is FQDESV (reference sequence). The chain's CDR3 is CASSTGTSGHNEQFF. CDR3 bases: TGTGCCAGCAGCACAGGGACTAGCGGACACAATGAGCAGTTCTTC.

In its sample, this clonotype was seen a few times. The rearrangement uses TRBV29-1 and TRBJ2-6, with 7 bases fitting TRBD1. J lost 0 bases, V lost 0 bases, and 8 bases had no gene match. Germline loops: CDR1 SQVTM, CDR2 ANQGSEA. This CDR3 spans 18 amino acids. The CDR3 here is CSVEDLTGALSGANVLTF. For the CDR3, the DNA is TGCAGCGTTGAAGATCTAACAGGGGCCCTCTCTGGGGCCAACGTCCTGACTTTC.

The V call is TRBV4-3, the J call TRBJ2-2; D call uncertain. From germline, CDR1 is LGHNA and CDR2 YSLEER. V shed 4 bases and J shed 0 bases, with 12 bases lying between them. This CDR3 has 16 residues. CDR3 amino acids: CASSLRLRANTGELFF. CDR3 nucleotides: TGCGCCAGCAGCCTGCGACTCCGGGCGAACACCGGGGAGCTGTTTTTT.

Many counts were recorded for this clonotype. The V and J genes are TRBV7-3 and TRBJ2-3, with D perhaps TRBD2 (6 bases). The length of the CDR3 is 15 residues. In germline, CDR1 is SGHTA, CDR2 FQGTGA. The V and J ends lost 0 bases and 0 bases respectively, with 7 bases between them. The CDR3 DNA reads as TGTGCCAGCAGCTTAACCGGGAGAAGCACAGATACGCAGTATTTT. Translation: CASSLTGRSTDTQYF.